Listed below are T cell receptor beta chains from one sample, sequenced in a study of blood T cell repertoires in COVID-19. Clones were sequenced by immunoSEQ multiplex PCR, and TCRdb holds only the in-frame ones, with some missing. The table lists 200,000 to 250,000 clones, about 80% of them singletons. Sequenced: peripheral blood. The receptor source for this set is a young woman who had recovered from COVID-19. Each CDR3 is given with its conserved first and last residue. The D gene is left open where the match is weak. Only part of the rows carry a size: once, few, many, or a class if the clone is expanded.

cdr3_nt: TGTGCCAGCAGTTACGCCAGCGGAACTAGCACAGATACGCAGTATTTT; cdr3_aa: CASSYASGTSTDTQYF; j_call: TRBJ2-3; v_call: TRBV6-5; clone_size: .; d_call: .
cdr3_nt: TGTGCCAGCAGTTTAACAGCAAGAGGGAAGGCCGGGGAGCTGTTTTTT; cdr3_aa: CASSLTARGKAGELFF; j_call: TRBJ2-2; v_call: TRBV28; clone_size: .; d_call: .
cdr3_nt: TGTGCCTGGAGTGTAAAAGCAAACAGGGTTCAGCCCCAGCATTTT; cdr3_aa: CAWSVKANRVQPQHF; j_call: TRBJ1-5; v_call: TRBV30; clone_size: .; d_call: .
cdr3_nt: TGTGCTATCGGGACAGGGGGAGACACAGATACGCAGTATTTT; cdr3_aa: CAIGTGGDTDTQYF; j_call: TRBJ2-3; v_call: TRBV11-2; clone_size: .; d_call: TRBD1
cdr3_nt: TGTGCCAGCAGCTTAGGGACAGCATTCAATCAGCCCCAGCATTTT; cdr3_aa: CASSLGTAFNQPQHF; j_call: TRBJ1-5; v_call: TRBV13; clone_size: .; d_call: .
cdr3_nt: TGTGCCACTCCGGGACAGGGGGTTGGCTACACCTTC; cdr3_aa: CATPGQGVGYTF; j_call: TRBJ1-2; v_call: TRBV2; clone_size: once; d_call: TRBD1
cdr3_nt: TGTGCCAGCAGCGTATCCCCTGGGACAGGGCCTGAAGCTTTCTTT; cdr3_aa: CASSVSPGTGPEAFF; j_call: TRBJ1-1; v_call: TRBV9; clone_size: .; d_call: TRBD1
cdr3_nt: TGTGCCTGGAGGGGACAGGGGGCCGGAACTGAAGCTTTCTTT; cdr3_aa: CAWRGQGAGTEAFF; j_call: TRBJ1-1; v_call: TRBV30; clone_size: .; d_call: TRBD1
cdr3_nt: TGTGCCAGCAGCTCCCCTAGCGGATCCTCCTACGAGCAGTACTTC; cdr3_aa: CASSSPSGSSYEQYF; j_call: TRBJ2-7; v_call: TRBV5-4; clone_size: .; d_call: TRBD2
cdr3_nt: TGTGCCAGTAGAGAGGTCCAGGGAGGCATGGGCGACGTCCTGACTTTC; cdr3_aa: CASREVQGGMGDVLTF; j_call: TRBJ2-6; v_call: TRBV19; clone_size: once; d_call: .
cdr3_nt: TGTGCCAGCAGCTCCAGGAGGGCTAGCGGGTTTAATGAGCAGTTCTTC; cdr3_aa: CASSSRRASGFNEQFF; j_call: TRBJ2-1; v_call: TRBV5-6; clone_size: .; d_call: TRBD2
cdr3_nt: TGTGCCAGCAGCTTAGATCGTGGGACAGCTGCTTTCACCGGGGAGCTGTTTTTT; cdr3_aa: CASSLDRGTAAFTGELFF; j_call: TRBJ2-2; v_call: TRBV11-2; clone_size: .; d_call: TRBD1
cdr3_nt: TGTGCCAGCAGCTTTGCTAGCGGGACCACCCTTTACTACGAGCAGTACTTC; cdr3_aa: CASSFASGTTLYYEQYF; j_call: TRBJ2-7; v_call: TRBV5-6; clone_size: .; d_call: TRBD2
cdr3_nt: TGTGCCAGCAGCTACAATGGACAGGGCCCAGATACGCAGTATTTT; cdr3_aa: CASSYNGQGPDTQYF; j_call: TRBJ2-3; v_call: TRBV5-6; clone_size: .; d_call: TRBD1
cdr3_nt: TGTGCCAGCAGCCAGCAGACAGGGTGGAATGAGCAGTTCTTC; cdr3_aa: CASSQQTGWNEQFF; j_call: TRBJ2-1; v_call: TRBV14; clone_size: once; d_call: TRBD1
cdr3_nt: TGTGCCAGCTCACCATGGGGACAGAACACTGAAGCTTTCTTT; cdr3_aa: CASSPWGQNTEAFF; j_call: TRBJ1-1; v_call: TRBV18; clone_size: .; d_call: .
cdr3_nt: TGTGCCAGCAGCCCGTCTAGGGGTGAGCAGTTCTTC; cdr3_aa: CASSPSRGEQFF; j_call: TRBJ2-1; v_call: TRBV9; clone_size: .; d_call: .
cdr3_nt: TGTGCCAGCAGCGTAGGGTACAGTACCCATTACGAGCAGTACTTC; cdr3_aa: CASSVGYSTHYEQYF; j_call: TRBJ2-7; v_call: TRBV9; clone_size: .; d_call: .
cdr3_nt: TGTGCCAGCAGTCCGGCGCGACTAGCGTTCCGCTACGAGCAGTACTTC; cdr3_aa: CASSPARLAFRYEQYF; j_call: TRBJ2-7; v_call: TRBV6-6; clone_size: .; d_call: TRBD2
cdr3_nt: TGTGCTAGTGGTTTAGTCTCGAAAGGACACGAACAAGAGACCCAGTACTTC; cdr3_aa: CASGLVSKGHEQETQYF; j_call: TRBJ2-5; v_call: TRBV12-5; clone_size: .; d_call: .
cdr3_nt: TGTGCCAGCCTCTCCGGGACAGCTTTCACAGATACGCAGTATTTT; cdr3_aa: CASLSGTAFTDTQYF; j_call: TRBJ2-3; v_call: TRBV28; clone_size: .; d_call: TRBD1
cdr3_nt: TGTGCCAGCAGCTCCGGGATTGCTCAAAGCCAAGAGACCCAGTACTTC; cdr3_aa: CASSSGIAQSQETQYF; j_call: TRBJ2-5; v_call: TRBV5-4; clone_size: .; d_call: .
cdr3_nt: TGTGCCAGCAGCTTAGACGGGGGGATCACCGGGGAGCTGTTTTTT; cdr3_aa: CASSLDGGITGELFF; j_call: TRBJ2-2; v_call: TRBV11-2; clone_size: .; d_call: TRBD2
cdr3_nt: TGCGCCAGCCTCACCGGGACAGGAAACACCGGGGAGCTGTTTTTT; cdr3_aa: CASLTGTGNTGELFF; j_call: TRBJ2-2; v_call: TRBV5-1; clone_size: .; d_call: TRBD1
cdr3_nt: TGTGCCAGCAGCTTGGTAGGCGCGGGAGCCGGCACCGGGGAGCTGTTTTTT; cdr3_aa: CASSLVGAGAGTGELFF; j_call: TRBJ2-2; v_call: TRBV5-6; clone_size: .; d_call: TRBD2
cdr3_nt: TGTGCCAGCTCCCCCTCCGGGATCCCCTACGAGCAGTACTTC; cdr3_aa: CASSPSGIPYEQYF; j_call: TRBJ2-7; v_call: TRBV27; clone_size: .; d_call: .
cdr3_nt: TGTGCCAGCAGGGATGGGCCAACGGTTTTCTTT; cdr3_aa: CASRDGPTVFF; j_call: TRBJ1-1; v_call: TRBV6-5; clone_size: .; d_call: .
cdr3_nt: TGTGCCAGCAGCCCGGAGATCCATAGCAATCAGCCCCAGCATTTT; cdr3_aa: CASSPEIHSNQPQHF; j_call: TRBJ1-5; v_call: TRBV11-2; clone_size: .; d_call: .
cdr3_nt: TGTGCCAGCAGCGCCATAGCTTCAGCGGGGCAAGAGACCCAGTACTTC; cdr3_aa: CASSAIASAGQETQYF; j_call: TRBJ2-5; v_call: TRBV9; clone_size: .; d_call: TRBD2
cdr3_nt: TGTGCCAGCAGACCAATAGGGACAGGGTCGGGGGAGCAGTACTTC; cdr3_aa: CASRPIGTGSGEQYF; j_call: TRBJ2-7; v_call: TRBV27; clone_size: .; d_call: TRBD1
cdr3_nt: TGTGCCTGGGACCCCCCTGACAGGGTAAATCAGCCCCAGCATTTT; cdr3_aa: CAWDPPDRVNQPQHF; j_call: TRBJ1-5; v_call: TRBV30; clone_size: .; d_call: TRBD1